Each of the 18 T cell receptor beta chains below was sequenced from the same sample in a study of PD-1 blockade in classical Hodgkin lymphoma. Data came from immunoSEQ multiplex PCR; TCRdb stores just in-frame clones and leaves some out. The table includes some 4,000 clones, 71% detected once. All the patients suffered relapse after autologous stem cell transplantation, and brentuximab vedotin exposure differed. The source material was peripheral blood mononuclear cells (PBMCs), sampled at baseline. These receptors all come from a human donor with classical Hodgkin lymphoma.

This chain links TRBV9 with TRBJ2-1; D not resolved. V lost 2 bases and J lost 5, with 8 bases in between. The V gene's germline CDR1 is SGDLS and CDR2 YYNGEE. The CDR3 extends over 13 amino acids. CDR3 sequence reads: CASSVIPNNEQFF. In DNA, the CDR3 is TGTGCCAGCAGCGTCATCCCAAACAATGAGCAGTTCTTC. Together with reference TRBV9 and TRBJ2-1, the CDR3 gives the full variable domain: DSGVTQTPKHLITATGQRVTLRCSPRSGDLSVYWYQQSLDQGLQFLIQYYNGEERAKGNILERFSAQQFPDLHSELNLSSLELGDSALYFCASSVIPNNEQFFGPGTRLTVL.

The chain employs TRBV4-1 and TRBJ2-3; TRBD2 is a possible D gene (6 bases). This CDR3 region has 17 residues. Germline V gives CDR1 MGHRA, CDR2 YSYEKL. The ends were cut back, 0 bases at V and 4 bases at J, with 17 bases in the middle. CDR3 protein: CASSQELRLAFSDTQYF. The DNA for the CDR3 is TGCGCCAGCAGCCAAGAATTAAGGCTAGCGTTTTCAGATACGCAGTATTTT.

This clone has only a few counts. The rearrangement links TRBV7-2 to TRBJ2-3; D is uncertain. The CDR3 runs to 15 residues. The germline CDR1 and CDR2 sequences are SGHTA and FQGNSA. Trimming removed 0 bases at V and 3 bases at J, with 10 bases between. This chain's CDR3 is CASSLAMPPTDTQYF. The CDR3 DNA reads as TGTGCCAGCAGCTTAGCGATGCCACCAACAGATACGCAGTATTTT. The full variable domain, completed using reference TRBV7-2 and TRBJ2-3, is GAGVSQSPSNKVTEKGKDVELRCDPISGHTALYWYRQSLGQGLEFLIYFQGNSAPDKSGLPSDRFSAERTGGSVSTLTIQRTQQEDSAVYLCASSLAMPPTDTQYFGPGTRLTVL.

This clone is categorized as large. V gene TRBV9 combines with J gene TRBJ2-7; D not certain. V gave up 0 bases and J gave up 1 base, with 11 bases separating them. Germline V gives CDR1 SGDLS, CDR2 YYNGEE. The CDR3 loop spans 15 amino acids. In DNA, the CDR3 is TGTGCCAGCAGCGTAGACGGTGCGGCTTCCTACGAGCAGTACTTC. This sequence encodes CASSVDGAASYEQYF.

V gene TRBV4-3 combines with J gene TRBJ1-5, with D unresolved. V was trimmed by 0 bases and J by 1 base, leaving 7 bases between them. The germline CDR1 and CDR2 sequences are LGHNA and YSLEER. This CDR3 is built from 15 residues. CDR3 DNA sequence: TGCGCCAGCAGCCAAGATAGACTGAGCAATCAGCCCCAGCATTTT. This encodes CASSQDRLSNQPQHF.

This clone was counted a few times. The rearrangement joins TRBV11-3 to TRBJ2-3; weak D call: TRBD2 (6 bases). The CDR3 consists of 16 residues. Between the trimmed V and J ends, which lost 3 bases and 6 bases, there was a span of 19 bases. Germline V gives CDR1 SGHNT, CDR2 YENEEA. CDR3 bases: TGTGCCAGCAGCTTCGGCGGGGCCGGAGTTAGGGATACGCAGTATTTT. It yields the protein CASSFGGAGVRDTQYF.

V and J are TRBV19 and TRBJ2-7, with D possibly TRBD1 on 5 matching bases. Trimming cost V 5 bases and J 3 bases, with 11 bases left between them. The CDR3 covers 13 residues. In germline, CDR1 is LNHDA, CDR2 SQIVND (reference sequence). This chain's CDR3 is CASSAGQGYEQYF. CDR3 sequence (DNA): TGTGCCAGTAGTGCTGGACAAGGCTACGAGCAGTACTTC.

The gene calls are TRBV5-6 and TRBJ2-7; D is possibly TRBD2 (6 bases). The CDR3 consists of 14 residues. The germline V and J ends were trimmed by 1 base and 4 bases, with 12 bases remaining between them. The germline V gene has CDR1 SGHDT and CDR2 YYEEEE. The CDR3 DNA is TGTGCCAGCAGCTTGACCGGGAGTTTATACGAGCAGTACTTC. Its protein is CASSLTGSLYEQYF. Full variable domain (outside the CDR3, taken from reference TRBV5-6 and TRBJ2-7): DAGVTQSPTHLIKTRGQQVTLRCSPKSGHDTVSWYQQALGQGPQFIFQYYEEEERQRGNFPDRFSGHQFPNYSSELNVNALLLGDSALYLCASSLTGSLYEQYFGPGTRLTVT.

This sequence joins TRBV21-1 and TRBJ2-7; TRBD1, as called in the table, went unchecked against the DNA. TRBV21-1 is listed as a pseudogene. The CDR3 consists of 14 residues. The CDR3 is CASSVGAGDYEQYF. The CDR3 bases are TGTGCCAGCAGCGTAGGGGCCGGAGACTACGAGCAGTACTTC.

The chain combines TRBV15 with TRBJ2-7; possible D gene TRBD1, 5 bases. The CDR3 runs to 14 residues. V dropped 0 bases and J dropped 6 bases, with 12 bases sitting between them. Germline values: CDR1 LNHNV, CDR2 YYDKDF (reference sequence). The CDR3 here is CATSRDRGSLEQYF. The CDR3 coding sequence is TGTGCCACCAGCAGAGATAGGGGCTCCCTCGAGCAGTACTTC.

By sample fraction, this clone is medium-sized. The chain has TRBV28 and TRBJ1-5; unclear D gene. The CDR3 contains 14 residues. V gave up 2 bases and J gave up 0 bases, with 5 bases separating them. Per the germline V gene, CDR1 is MDHEN and CDR2 is SYDVKM. The CDR3 spells CASSLRTSNQPQHF. In DNA form, the CDR3 reads TGTGCCAGCAGTTTAAGAACTAGCAATCAGCCCCAGCATTTT.

V gene TRBV6-5 combines with J gene TRBJ1-4; 9 positions agree with TRBD1. Germline CDR1 reads MNHEY; CDR2 reads SVGAGI. J lost 8 bases, V lost 0 bases, and 1 base had no gene match. The CDR3 covers 14 residues. The CDR3: CASSYSTGGEKLFF. The CDR3 DNA reads TGTGCCAGCAGTTACTCGACAGGGGGAGAAAAACTGTTTTTT.

The J gene is TRBJ2-2, the V gene TRBV28, with 11 bases fitting TRBD2. The CDR3 runs 15 residues. Germline trimming cut 2 bases from V and 4 bases from J; bases unmatched to any gene: 0. Germline V gene sequence: CDR1 MDHEN, CDR2 SYDVKM. For the CDR3, the DNA is TGTGCCAGCAGTTTAGGACTAGCGGGCACCGGGGAGCTGTTTTTT. Residues: CASSLGLAGTGELFF. The whole variable domain, remainder taken from reference TRBV28 and TRBJ2-2, is DVKVTQSSRYLVKRTGEKVFLECVQDMDHENMFWYRQDPGLGLRLIYFSYDVKMKEKGDIPEGYSVSREKKERFSLILESASTNQTSMYLCASSLGLAGTGELFFGEGSRLTVL.

This clone was counted between two and nine times. This chain uses TRBV7-2 with TRBJ2-5, with 7 bases matching TRBD1. From germline, CDR1 is SGHTA and CDR2 FQGNSA. With 5 bases clipped from V and 5 bases from J, the junction kept 11 bases outside the gene matches. This CDR3 region has 15 residues. This CDR3 is CASSLSGTAVETQYF. In DNA form, the CDR3 reads TGTGCCAGCAGCCTGTCCGGGACAGCAGTGGAGACCCAGTACTTC.

The genes are TRBV7-9 and TRBJ1-1; D is possibly TRBD1 (5 bases). The V end was cut by 4 bases, the J end by 8 bases, with 14 bases between. The germline gives CDR1 SEHNR, CDR2 FQNEAQ (reference sequence). The CDR3 is made up of 13 amino acids. The CDR3 DNA reads TGTGCCAGCAGCTCCGGGGCCATGATCGAAGCTTTCTTT. Amino acid sequence: CASSSGAMIEAFF.

Only a few counts were recorded for this clone. V usage is TRBV4-1 and J usage is TRBJ2-4; 15 positions match TRBD2. Germline assignment: CDR1 MGHRA and CDR2 YSYEKL. The CDR3 totals 19 residues. Trimming at V came to 3 bases and at J to 1 base, leaving 7 bases not matched to a gene. The CDR3 DNA reads as TGCGCCAGCAGCCAGGGACTAGCGGGAGGTTTGAAGGCCAAAAACATTCAGTACTTC. Translating it yields CASSQGLAGGLKAKNIQYF.

This chain uses TRBV6-5 with TRBJ1-1, with D unresolved. In germline, CDR1 is MNHEY, CDR2 SVGAGI. Trimming stripped 6 bases from V and 8 bases from J, with 13 bases between. There are 12 residues in the CDR3. CDR3 sequence: CASRDRRLEAFF. The CDR3 DNA follows: TGTGCCAGCAGAGACCGAAGATTAGAAGCTTTCTTT.

The chain carries TRBV9 and TRBJ1-5; the D is unclear. The CDR3 contains 15 residues. In germline, CDR1 is SGDLS, CDR2 YYNGEE. V lost 1 base, J lost 5 bases, and 13 bases lay in between. CDR3 in amino acids: CASSVYGNADQPQHF. The DNA of the CDR3 is TGTGCCAGCAGCGTATACGGGAATGCGGATCAGCCCCAGCATTTT. The whole variable domain, remainder taken from reference TRBV9 and TRBJ1-5, is DSGVTQTPKHLITATGQRVTLRCSPRSGDLSVYWYQQSLDQGLQFLIQYYNGEERAKGNILERFSAQQFPDLHSELNLSSLELGDSALYFCASSVYGNADQPQHFGDGTRLSIL.